The present TCR beta chain was sequenced within a study of shared clonotypes between healthy human individuals. Study-wide context: The cohort comprised a couple of women and three men. Their ages spanned 18 to 49 years. Broader study findings: Generation probability values for non-shared clonotypes were lower than those for clonotypes shared by all four donors. A handful of donors shared approximately 5% of their naive CD4 clonotypes.

The assay was immunoSEQ multiplex PCR, and TCRdb's table has in-frame clones only and misses some. The sample has hundreds of thousands of clones, more than 95% seen once; the top ten hold about 0.057%. This CDR3 has 14 amino acids. Trimming left V 5 bases short and J 9 bases short, with 17 bases between. Germline CDR1 reads SGHVS; CDR2 reads FQNEAQ. A CD45RA+ naive subset and a CD45RA-negative memory subset were split from CD4+ cells. In the case of this clone: Its cognate antigen is unknown.

This clonotype originated in a woman in her twenties or thirties in good health. V is TRBV7-8 and J is TRBJ2-1; weak D call: TRBD1 (6 bases). Sequenced material: naive CD4+ T cells sorted from blood. Documented subset: CD45RA+ positively selected. CDR3 sequence reads: CASSLLGAASEQFF. Here the CDR3 DNA reads TGTGCCAGCAGCCTCCTGGGGGCCGCGTCTGAGCAGTTCTTC.